These 30 T cell receptor beta chains came from one sample sequenced in a study of blood T cell repertoires in COVID-19. The method was immunoSEQ multiplex PCR; TCRdb's version includes in-frame clones alone and lacks a portion of them. Of about 250,000 clones listed, about 83% are singletons. Specimen: peripheral blood. The receptors come from a human donor in a cohort sampled during active COVID-19.

Remarks on this clone: Compared with germline, one end of the junction differs, possibly owing to a read error. The chain combines TRBV25-1 with TRBJ2-5; no clear D. The CDR3 extends over 11 amino acids. Germline V gene data show CDR1 as MGHDK and CDR2 as SYGVNS. As DNA, the CDR3 is TGTGCCAGCAGTTCTCTTGGTCGAAGCGACTTC. Translation gives CASSSLGRSDF.

The V call is TRBV5-1, the J call TRBJ2-7; 10 bases match TRBD2. With V trimmed by 3 bases and J by 3 bases, 3 bases remained unmatched. From germline, CDR1 is SGHRS and CDR2 YFSETQ. The CDR3 covers 14 residues. The CDR3 DNA is TGCGCCAGCAGCTCTAGCGGGGGAAACTACGAGCAGTACTTC. Its protein product is CASSSSGGNYEQYF.

V and J are TRBV13 and TRBJ1-2, with D possibly matching TRBD1 (5 bases). V was shortened by 1 base and J by 4 bases, with 10 bases between the two germline ends. Germline loops: CDR1 PRHDT, CDR2 FYEKMQ (reference sequence). The CDR3 is 14 residues long. This chain's CDR3 is CASSLDRKSYGYTF. The CDR3 DNA is TGTGCCAGCAGCTTAGACAGGAAAAGCTATGGCTACACCTTC.

V gene TRBV24-1 combines with J gene TRBJ2-7; D is ambiguous. This CDR3 is built from 12 residues. Germline-derived CDR1 and CDR2 are KGHDR and SFDVKD. V was cut by 11 bases and J by 0 bases, with 10 bases left in between. CDR3 nucleotide sequence: TGTGCCATCGCCCCTAGCTCCTACGAGCAGTACTTC. Translated, it gives CAIAPSSYEQYF.

The chain carries TRBV18 and TRBJ2-7; weak D call: TRBD2 (6 bases). This CDR3 has 17 residues. CDR1 and CDR2 from the germline V gene are KGHSH and LQKENI. The V end lost 6 bases, the J end lost 3 bases, and 24 bases lay between the germline ends. The chain's CDR3 is CASSHGGGASRLYEQYF. The CDR3 nucleotides read TGTGCCAGCTCCCACGGTGGAGGGGCGAGTCGCCTCTACGAGCAGTACTTC.

The chain combines TRBV20-1 with TRBJ2-5, with 8 bases lining up with TRBD2. This CDR3 spans 15 amino acids. V shed 3 bases and J 5 bases; nucleotides not matched to a gene: 11. Looked up from germline, CDR1 is DFQATT and CDR2 is SNEGSKA (reference sequence). In DNA form, the CDR3 reads TGCAGTGCTAGTGGATCAGCGGGAGACGGGGAGACCCAGTACTTC. It codes for CSASGSAGDGETQYF.

The rearrangement joins TRBV4-1 to TRBJ1-5; D may be TRBD1 (5 bases). Between the trimmed V and J ends, which lost 0 bases and 5 bases, there was a span of 11 bases. The CDR3 is made up of 15 amino acids. Germline V CDR1 and CDR2: MGHRA, YSYEKL. The CDR3 DNA reads as TGCGCCAGCAGCCAAGATCACGGGGGGGATCAGCCCCAGCATTTT. Translation: CASSQDHGGDQPQHF.

The chain combines TRBV3-1 (or the pseudogene TRBV3-2) with TRBJ2-3; 8 nucleotides line up with TRBD2. This CDR3 spans 16 amino acids. V lost 4 bases and J lost 2; bases outside the gene matches: 8. Looked up from germline, CDR1 is LGHDT and CDR2 is YNNKEL (reference sequence). The CDR3 sequence: CASSLYPAGATDTQYF. The DNA of the CDR3 is TGTGCCAGCAGCCTCTATCCAGCGGGAGCCACAGATACGCAGTATTTT.

The rearrangement links TRBV5-1 to TRBJ2-2, with TRBD1 matching 7 bases. The germline CDR1 and CDR2 sequences are SGHRS and YFSETQ. The trim removed 1 base at V and 5 bases at J, leaving 5 bases unmatched. The CDR3 runs 15 residues. CDR3 loop: CASSLSGGRTGELFF. The CDR3, as DNA: TGCGCCAGCAGCTTGTCAGGGGGAAGGACCGGGGAGCTGTTTTTT.

This rearrangement joins TRBV24-1 to TRBJ2-1; D is unclear. V shed 1 base and J shed 7 bases, with 7 bases lying between them. Germline values: CDR1 KGHDR, CDR2 SFDVKD. The CDR3 is made up of 13 amino acids. The CDR3 sequence: CATSDFRRNEQFF. Here the CDR3 DNA reads TGTGCCACCAGTGATTTCCGCAGGAATGAGCAGTTCTTC.

V is TRBV9 and J is TRBJ2-2; 7 bases are shared with TRBD2. Germline V gene lookup returns CDR1 SGDLS and CDR2 YYNGEE. The V gene end was trimmed by 4 bases and the J gene end by 6 bases; junction bases not matched to a gene: 9. This CDR3 contains 15 residues. The CDR3 sequence is CASSSWGGQAGELFF. The CDR3, as DNA: TGTGCCAGCAGCTCGTGGGGAGGGCAGGCCGGGGAGCTGTTTTTT.

The chain employs TRBV13 and TRBJ1-1; D call uncertain. V was shortened by 7 bases and J by 4 bases, with 19 bases between the two germline ends. The V gene's germline CDR1 is PRHDT and CDR2 FYEKMQ (reference sequence). CDR3 length: 15 residues. The CDR3 is CASNLMTRRVTEAFF. CDR3 in DNA: TGTGCCAGCAACCTGATGACTAGGCGTGTCACTGAAGCTTTCTTT. The variable domain in full, completed from reference TRBV13 and TRBJ1-1, reads AAGVIQSPRHLIKEKRETATLKCYPIPRHDTVYWYQQGPGQDPQFLISFYEKMQSDKGSIPDRFSAQQFSDYHSELNMSSLELGDSALYFCASNLMTRRVTEAFFGQGTRLTVV.

The chain couples TRBV24-1 to TRBJ2-7; no clear D gene. Trimming took off 1 base at V and 7 bases at J, with 10 bases between the two ends. Germline-derived CDR1 and CDR2 are KGHDR and SFDVKD. This CDR3 has 13 residues. The CDR3 coding sequence is TGTGCCACCAGTGATTTAGGATCCAGGGAGCAGTACTTC. Protein product: CATSDLGSREQYF.

The genes are TRBV5-4 and TRBJ2-5, with 9 positions matching TRBD1. The CDR3 contains 15 residues. CDR1 is SGHNT and CDR2 is YYREEE in the germline V gene (reference sequence). V lost 2 bases to trimming and J lost 5 bases; unmatched junction nucleotides: 7. This CDR3 is CASSLEDRGHETQYF. CDR3 in DNA: TGTGCCAGCAGCTTAGAGGACAGGGGCCATGAGACCCAGTACTTC.

This clone was detected a few times. This chain connects TRBV4-1 to TRBJ2-5; 8 bases agree with TRBD1. CDR1 MGHRA and CDR2 YSYEKL come from the germline V gene. The CDR3 length is 14 residues. Trimming cost V 6 bases and J 1 base; bases outside gene matches: 4. CDR3 nucleotide sequence: TGCGCCAGCAGAAGACAGGGGCCCCAAGAGACCCAGTACTTC. Translated, it gives CASRRQGPQETQYF.

The chain recombines TRBV29-1 with TRBJ2-2, with TRBD2 matching 9 bases. Germline CDR1 is SQVTM and CDR2 is ANQGSEA. With V trimmed by 7 bases and J by 4 bases, 10 bases remained unmatched. The CDR3 has 15 residues. The CDR3 DNA reads as TGCAGCGCCAAGGAGCGGGGGGTTACCACCGGGGAGCTGTTTTTT. It yields the protein CSAKERGVTTGELFF.

V usage is TRBV3-1 (or the pseudogene TRBV3-2) and J usage is TRBJ2-7; D unclear. The V end was cut by 4 bases, the J end by 7 bases, with 14 bases between. Germline values: CDR1 LGHDT, CDR2 YNNKEL (reference sequence). This CDR3 comprises 13 residues. DNA for the CDR3: TGTGCCAGCAGCCGTCGGAGTCGAGATGAGCAGTACTTC. Residues: CASSRRSRDEQYF.

The CDR3 nucleotides read TGTGCCAGCAGTCCGCGGGAGGCCACAGATACGCAGTATTTT. Amino acids: CASSPREATDTQYF. The rearrangement joins TRBV28 to TRBJ2-3, with TRBD2 identical over 8 bases. Germline CDR1 MDHEN, CDR2 SYDVKM. This CDR3 has 14 residues. Trimming took 5 bases from V and 2 from J; bases not matched to a gene: 3. Complete variable domain (other parts from reference TRBV28 and TRBJ2-3): DVKVTQSSRYLVKRTGEKVFLECVQDMDHENMFWYRQDPGLGLRLIYFSYDVKMKEKGDIPEGYSVSREKKERFSLILESASTNQTSMYLCASSPREATDTQYFGPGTRLTVL.

The rearrangement joins TRBV3-1 (or the pseudogene TRBV3-2) to TRBJ2-2, with TRBD1 matching over 7 bases. The germline CDR1 and CDR2 sequences are LGHDT and YNNKEL (reference sequence). V gave up 4 bases and J gave up 0 bases; unmatched junction bases: 5. The CDR3 length is 16 residues. The CDR3, as DNA: TGTGCCAGCAGCCGTCGACAGGGTACGAACACCGGGGAGCTGTTTTTT. This gives the protein CASSRRQGTNTGELFF.

The CDR3 nucleotides are TGTGCCATCGGGCAGGCGGGGTCCTACGAGCAGTACTTC. Translation: CAIGQAGSYEQYF. The chain employs TRBV2 and TRBJ2-7; D is perhaps TRBD2 (6 bases). CDR1 is SNHLY, CDR2 FYNNEI, per germline. This CDR3 has 13 residues. Trimming pared 10 bases from V and 1 base from J, leaving 14 bases between. Full variable domain (missing parts from reference TRBV2 and TRBJ2-7): EPEVTQTPSHQVTQMGQEVILRCVPISNHLYFYWYRQILGQKVEFLVSFYNNEISEKSEIFDDQFSVERPDGSNFTLKIRSTKLEDSAMYFCAIGQAGSYEQYFGPGTRLTVT.

This chain links TRBV3-1 (or the pseudogene TRBV3-2) with TRBJ2-5; TRBD1 matches 7 bases. This CDR3 comprises 14 residues. Germline V gives CDR1 LGHDT, CDR2 YNNKEL (reference sequence). Unmatched junction bases numbered 6, after V lost 5 bases and J lost 3 bases. CDR3 nucleotides: TGTGCCAGCAGCTTCGACAGGGTCGAAGAGACCCAGTACTTC. This gives the protein CASSFDRVEETQYF.

V gene TRBV4-1 combines with J gene TRBJ1-5; perhaps TRBD1 as D (5 bases). Looked up from germline, CDR1 is MGHRA and CDR2 is YSYEKL. CDR3 length: 15 residues. Between the trimmed V and J ends, which lost 4 bases and 4 bases, there was a span of 14 bases. The CDR3 protein is CASSRQDGGNQPQHF. The CDR3, as DNA: TGCGCCAGCAGCCGCCAGGACGGGGGGAATCAGCCCCAGCATTTT.

The V call is TRBV5-1, the J call TRBJ2-5, with 11 bases fitting TRBD1. The CDR3 sequence is 14 residues long. Germline V gives CDR1 SGHRS, CDR2 YFSETQ. The J segment lost 3 bases and the V segment lost 7 bases, leaving 5 bases of the junction unmatched. CDR3 amino acids: CASDPGQGEETQYF. The CDR3 nucleotides are TGCGCCAGCGACCCGGGACAGGGGGAAGAGACCCAGTACTTC.

This clone was detected many times. This chain uses TRBV30 with TRBJ1-2, with a weak D call TRBD1 (6 bases). The V and J ends lost 3 bases and 8 bases respectively, with 16 bases between them. Germline V gene data show CDR1 as GTSNPN and CDR2 as SVGIG (reference sequence). The CDR3 covers 13 residues. CDR3 sequence reads: CAWRDPGHQGYTF. Written as DNA, the CDR3 is TGTGCCTGGAGGGATCCGGGACATCAGGGCTACACCTTC.

The chain recombines TRBV7-2 with TRBJ2-5; tentative D call: TRBD2 (6 bases). V gave up 6 bases and J gave up 4 bases, with 15 bases separating them. The CDR3 is 14 residues long. Germline V lookup: CDR1 SGHTA, CDR2 FQGNSA. CDR3 coding DNA: TGTGCCAGCAGTCTCCGTCGAGCGGGAGAGACCCAGTACTTC. Amino acids: CASSLRRAGETQYF.

The genes are TRBV21-1 and TRBJ2-6; the listed D gene, TRBD2, was not tested against the DNA. TRBV21-1 is assigned pseudogene status. This CDR3 spans 22 amino acids. The CDR3 nucleotides are TGTGCCAGCAGCAAAGCGGGGGGGACACCTGCGCGTACTAGCTCTGGGGCCAACGTCCTGACTTTC. The encoded protein is CASSKAGGTPARTSSGANVLTF.

The genes are TRBV2 and TRBJ2-7; D is perhaps TRBD2 (6 bases). V was clipped by 6 bases and J by 4 bases, with 22 bases between them. Germline V gene data show CDR1 as SNHLY and CDR2 as FYNNEI. The CDR3 is 16 residues long. The CDR3 region is CASSEGGGITSYEQYF. In nucleotides, the CDR3 is TGTGCCAGCAGCGAGGGAGGAGGGATCACGTCGTACGAGCAGTACTTC.

The rearrangement uses TRBV29-1 and TRBJ1-2; D not certain. Germline V gene data show CDR1 as SQVTM and CDR2 as ANQGSEA. Trimming removed 5 bases from V and 0 bases from J, with 4 bases in between. This CDR3 region has 11 residues. CDR3 DNA: TGCAGCGTTCAGTCTAACTATGGCTACACCTTC. This encodes CSVQSNYGYTF.

J is TRBJ2-7 and V is TRBV5-6, with D tentatively TRBD2 (6 bases). The CDR3 extends over 18 amino acids. Germline values: CDR1 SGHDT, CDR2 YYEEEE. Trimming removed 4 bases at V and 0 bases at J, with 23 bases between. CDR3 nucleotide sequence: TGTGCCAGCAGCCCCACCCGGACATGGGGGGAGAGCTCCTACGAGCAGTACTTC. Encoded protein: CASSPTRTWGESSYEQYF.

The genes are TRBV10-2 and TRBJ2-7, with 12 bases matching TRBD2. The CDR3 runs to 14 residues. CDR1 and CDR2 from the germline V gene are WSHSY and SAAADI. V lost 7 bases, J lost 4 bases, and 5 bases stayed unmatched. CDR3 protein: CASKRLAGVYEQYF. DNA of the CDR3: TGCGCCAGCAAGCGACTAGCGGGAGTTTACGAGCAGTACTTC.